The entry that follows covers one T cell receptor beta chain sequence. Its cognate antigen is unknown. This sample was included in a study of T cells and Merkel cell carcinoma outcomes. Study-wide results and caveats: Reportedly, T-cell repertoire with density predicts Merkel cell carcinoma outcomes.

Assay used: immunoSEQ multiplex PCR; TCRdb lists only in-frame clones, some missing. Altogether some 15,000 clones are present, about 90% being singletons, with the ten largest covering 7.9%. Germline CDR1 reads MNHEY; CDR2 reads SMNVEV (reference sequence). The CDR3 has 14 residues. J was trimmed by 3 bases and V by 5 bases; bases with no gene match: 4. This receptor was taken from a human donor with Merkel cell carcinoma. The sequencing sample was made of tumor tissue from Merkel cell carcinoma. J is TRBJ1-1 and V is TRBV27; 9 bases are a match to TRBD1. The CDR3 loop reads CASSAQGADTEAFF. In DNA, the CDR3 is TGTGCCAGCAGTGCACAGGGGGCAGACACTGAAGCTTTCTTT.